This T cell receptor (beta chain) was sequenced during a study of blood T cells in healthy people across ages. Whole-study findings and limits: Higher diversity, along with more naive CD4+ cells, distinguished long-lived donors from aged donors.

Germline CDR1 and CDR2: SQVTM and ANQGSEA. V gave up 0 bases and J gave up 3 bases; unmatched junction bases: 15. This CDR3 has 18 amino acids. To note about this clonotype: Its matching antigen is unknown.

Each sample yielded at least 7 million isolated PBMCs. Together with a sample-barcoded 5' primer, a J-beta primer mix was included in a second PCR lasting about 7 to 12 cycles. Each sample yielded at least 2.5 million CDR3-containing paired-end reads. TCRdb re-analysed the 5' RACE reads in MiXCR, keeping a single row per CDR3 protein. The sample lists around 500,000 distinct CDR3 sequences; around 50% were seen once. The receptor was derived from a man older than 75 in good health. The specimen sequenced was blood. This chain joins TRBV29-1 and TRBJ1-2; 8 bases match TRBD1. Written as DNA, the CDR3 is TGCAGCGTTGAAGATTCAGGCTCGAGGCCAGGGGGCGACTATGGCTACACCTTC. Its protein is CSVEDSGSRPGGDYGYTF.